This entry features one TCR beta chain sequence. Its antigen is as yet unknown. Germline CDR1 is MDHEN and CDR2 is SYDVKM. V lost 8 bases to trimming and J lost 1 base; unmatched junction nucleotides: 8. This CDR3 is built from 15 residues. Unrecorded immune exposures were likely, despite nominal health at sampling. This record belongs to a study of cytomegalovirus exposure and HLA in healthy donors. Study as a whole: Earlier, 100 million to 130 million unique TCR beta sequences were recovered from around 180 million T cells by an analysis. Genotyping showed 81% of about 370 donors falling in the Caucasian-associated ancestry cluster.

Primers for the PCR totalled 60 Vbeta and 13 Jbeta. Method: immunoSEQ multiplex PCR; TCRdb's copy keeps in-frame clones and lacks some. The sample shows over 100,000 clones, about 70% of them seen only once. Findings and limits, study-wide: Diagnosis of cytomegalovirus status made by the classifier reportedly showed high specificity and sensitivity.

The clonotype was recovered from a woman aged 40 to 50 in good health and CMV-seropositive. Sequenced: PBMCs. J is TRBJ1-5 and V is TRBV28, with 7 bases that match TRBD1. CDR3 sequence reads: CASGWDRMSNQPQHF. The CDR3 nucleotides read TGTGCCAGCGGTTGGGACAGAATGAGCAATCAGCCCCAGCATTTT.